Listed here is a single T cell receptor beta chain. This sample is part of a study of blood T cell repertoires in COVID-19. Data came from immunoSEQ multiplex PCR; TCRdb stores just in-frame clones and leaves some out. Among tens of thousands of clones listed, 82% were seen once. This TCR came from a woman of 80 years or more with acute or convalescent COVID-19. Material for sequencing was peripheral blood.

CDR3 coding DNA: TGTGCCAGCAGTCCGGGACAGGAGCGGCATGGCTACACCTTC. This sequence encodes CASSPGQERHGYTF. The V call is TRBV27, the J call TRBJ1-2, with 8 nucleotides matching TRBD1. J was trimmed by 6 bases and V by 5 bases; bases with no gene match: 8. Germline CDR1 and CDR2: MNHEY and SMNVEV (reference sequence). CDR3 length equals 14 residues.